The present T cell receptor beta chain was sequenced within a study of T cell responses to AZD1222 COVID-19 vaccine. Study results and limitations: Distributed over spike, vaccine-associated CD4 TCRs predominated at 160-218 and 743-854. Donors were chiefly white British, with a greater number of females, and clonal diversity was perhaps underestimated. Spike-specific TCR breadth and depth grew following two AZD1222 doses. Epitopes outside B.1.351 and B.1.1.7 mutated regions reportedly drew nearly half of spike TCRs.

As regards this clone: Its antigen is as yet unknown.

Only in-frame clones appear in the TCRdb table, and some are missing; sequencing was by immunoSEQ multiplex PCR. The sample has about 60,000 clones, 75% to 90% seen once; the top ten hold roughly 20%. Sequences were derived from peripheral blood, sampled on day 0 of MenACWY control vaccination. The receptor's source is an adult in good health.

The CDR3 sequence: CASSRLGGEETQYF. CDR3 coding DNA: TGTGCCAGCAGCCGACTGGGGGGTGAAGAGACCCAGTACTTC. The gene calls are TRBV3-1 (or the pseudogene TRBV3-2) and TRBJ2-5, with a weak D call TRBD2 (6 bases). The length of the CDR3 is 14 residues. The V and J ends lost 4 bases and 3 bases respectively, with 12 bases between them. Germline values: CDR1 LGHDT, CDR2 YNNKEL (reference sequence).